These 29 T cell receptor beta chains originate from one sample sequenced in a study of shared clonotypes between healthy human individuals. Method: immunoSEQ multiplex PCR; TCRdb's copy keeps in-frame clones and lacks some. The table shows 650,000 to 800,000 clones, with just under 75% occurring only once. The material sequenced was memory CD4+ T cells sorted from blood. The subset here: CD45RA-negative fraction. These receptors were obtained from a woman aged 30 to 39 in good health.

The chain couples TRBV6-1 to TRBJ1-2; D is unclear. V was trimmed by 2 bases and J by 8 bases, leaving 9 bases between them. CDR1 is MNHNS and CDR2 is SASEGT in the germline V gene. The CDR3 sequence is 12 residues long. For the CDR3, the DNA is TGTGCCAGCAGTGAACAGTCTCGAGGCTACACCTTC. Encoded protein: CASSEQSRGYTF.

This clone was recorded once. The V and J genes are TRBV18 and TRBJ2-3; D is uncertain. Between the trimmed V and J ends, which lost 2 bases and 4 bases, there was a span of 10 bases. The CDR3 runs to 14 residues. Germline V gives CDR1 KGHSH, CDR2 LQKENI. The CDR3 sequence is CASSPGLEPDTQYF. The CDR3 bases are TGTGCCAGCTCACCAGGGCTAGAGCCAGATACGCAGTATTTT.

V gene TRBV29-1 combines with J gene TRBJ2-5, with TRBD1 as a possible D gene (6 bases). CDR3 size: 13 residues. Germline V gene sequence: CDR1 SQVTM, CDR2 ANQGSEA. V shed 5 bases and J shed 5 bases, with 15 bases lying between them. CDR3 region: CSVRTGQWETQYF. CDR3 DNA sequence: TGCAGCGTTCGAACAGGGCAGTGGGAGACCCAGTACTTC.

This clone appeared many times. This sequence joins TRBV7-6 and TRBJ2-1; D is possibly TRBD2 (5 bases). Germline CDR1 reads SGHVS; CDR2 reads FNYEAQ. The CDR3 length is 14 residues. The V and J ends lost 3 bases and 7 bases respectively, with 13 bases between them. CDR3 DNA sequence: TGTGCCAGCAGCTTGCCTAGCTTTGGTAATGAGCAGTTCTTC. Translation gives CASSLPSFGNEQFF.

This clone was counted a few times. A read error may account for a junction end that differs from germline. The genes are TRBV2 and TRBJ1-5, with D maybe TRBD1 (5 bases). The germline gives CDR1 SNHLY, CDR2 FYNNEI. The CDR3 totals 14 residues. CDR3 sequence (DNA): TGTGCCAGCAGTGGACAGCGGGAGAGCAGGCCCGAGCATTTT. This gives the protein CASSGQRESRPEHF.

The CDR3 is CASSPPKRDLGSWANVLTF. Written as DNA, the CDR3 is TGTGCCAGTAGTCCGCCTAAGCGAGACTTGGGGTCTTGGGCCAACGTCCTGACTTTC. The rearrangement links TRBV19 to TRBJ2-6; the D is unclear. In germline, CDR1 is LNHDA, CDR2 SQIVND (reference sequence). Trimming removed 5 bases from V and 5 bases from J, with 25 bases in between. The CDR3 covers 19 residues.

The gene calls are TRBV30 and TRBJ2-3; D call uncertain. CDR3 length: 12 residues. The V end lost 3 bases, the J end lost 5 bases, and 9 bases lay between the germline ends. CDR1 and CDR2 from the germline V gene are GTSNPN and SVGIG (reference sequence). The DNA of the CDR3 is TGTGCCTGGAGGGGATCGGGAGATACGCAGTATTTT. It is translated as CAWRGSGDTQYF. The variable domain in full, completed from reference TRBV30 and TRBJ2-3, reads SQTIHQWPATLVQPVGSPLSLECTVEGTSNPNLYWYRQAAGRGLQLLFYSVGIGQISSEVPQNLSASRPQDRQFILSSKKLLLSDSGFYLCAWRGSGDTQYFGPGTRLTVL.

This clone was detected once. This chain connects TRBV2 to TRBJ2-3; D gene ambiguous. V lost 10 bases and J lost 1, with 18 bases in between. Germline CDR1 and CDR2: SNHLY and FYNNEI. This CDR3 has 15 residues. CDR3 nucleotide sequence: TGTGCCATCGCCCTAGTCCTAACCGGCACAGATACGCAGTATTTT. Amino acids: CAIALVLTGTDTQYF. Full variable domain (remainder filled in from reference TRBV2 and TRBJ2-3): EPEVTQTPSHQVTQMGQEVILRCVPISNHLYFYWYRQILGQKVEFLVSFYNNEISEKSEIFDDQFSVERPDGSNFTLKIRSTKLEDSAMYFCAIALVLTGTDTQYFGPGTRLTVL.

The CDR3 loop is CASSSQVADTQYF. The CDR3 DNA reads TGTGCCAGCAGCTCCCAGGTGGCAGATACGCAGTATTTT. This chain links TRBV7-7 with TRBJ2-3; D ambiguous. This CDR3 is 13 amino acids long. Looked up from germline, CDR1 is SSHAT and CDR2 is FNYEAQ (reference sequence). Between the trimmed V and J ends, which lost 4 bases and 4 bases, there was a span of 9 bases.

This clone was counted many times. The chain has TRBV2 and TRBJ2-2, with 7 nucleotides matching TRBD2. The V and J ends lost 0 bases and 2 bases, in that order; junction bases with no gene match: 6. The CDR3 runs 17 residues. The germline gives CDR1 SNHLY, CDR2 FYNNEI. In DNA, the CDR3 is TGTGCCAGCAGTGAAGCGCTCGGCGGGAGTAACACCGGGGAGCTGTTTTTT. This gives the protein CASSEALGGSNTGELFF.

The V and J genes are TRBV6-6 and TRBJ1-5; D call uncertain. Germline CDR1 and CDR2: MNHNY and SVGAGI (reference sequence). The ends were cut back, 4 bases at V and 5 bases at J, with 12 bases in the middle. This CDR3 spans 14 amino acids. This chain's CDR3 is CASSSLFGDQPQHF. DNA for the CDR3: TGTGCCAGCAGTTCATTATTTGGGGATCAGCCCCAGCATTTT.

The chain carries TRBV5-1 and TRBJ1-4; tentatively, D is TRBD1 (6 bases). Trimming removed 4 bases from V and 7 bases from J, with 17 bases in between. The CDR3 loop spans 15 amino acids. CDR1 and CDR2 (germline): SGHRS, YFSETQ. CDR3 DNA: TGCGCCAGCAGCCAGCAGGGGATGGGGGGTGAAAAACTGTTTTTT. This codes for CASSQQGMGGEKLFF.

In this sample, this clone turned up many times. This specimen includes other DNA sequences encoding the same CDR3. The rearrangement links TRBV18 to TRBJ2-5; D uncertain. The V end lost 2 bases, the J end lost 2 bases, and 6 bases lay between the germline ends. Germline loops: CDR1 KGHSH, CDR2 LQKENI. CDR3 length: 13 amino acids. The CDR3 coding sequence is TGTGCCAGCTCACCAGAGTTTCAAGAGACCCAGTACTTC. This gives the protein CASSPEFQETQYF.

V gene TRBV28 combines with J gene TRBJ2-2; D is uncertain. Per germline, CDR1 MDHEN and CDR2 SYDVKM. V lost 5 bases and J lost 0, with 7 bases in between. The CDR3 is made up of 14 amino acids. The CDR3 coding sequence is TGTGCCAGCAGTCCTGGAGCGAACACCGGGGAGCTGTTTTTT. Protein: CASSPGANTGELFF.

This clone was observed a few times. The chain employs TRBV7-9 and TRBJ1-1; D uncertain. The CDR3 has 14 residues. Looked up from germline, CDR1 is SEHNR and CDR2 is FQNEAQ (reference sequence). The V end was cut by 5 bases, the J end by 7 bases, with 17 bases between. CDR3 sequence: CASSPKADPDEAFF. The CDR3 region has the DNA TGTGCCAGCAGCCCGAAAGCCGACCCCGATGAAGCTTTCTTT.

The chain recombines TRBV19 with TRBJ2-1; the match to TRBD2 covers 13 bases. The CDR3 runs 19 residues. Germline lookup yields CDR1 LNHDA and CDR2 SQIVND (reference sequence). V shed 7 bases and J 4 bases; nucleotides not matched to a gene: 16. The CDR3 spells CASIPSRTSGRGSYNEQFF. Here the CDR3 DNA reads TGTGCCAGTATCCCCTCTCGGACTAGCGGGAGAGGGTCGTACAATGAGCAGTTCTTC.

This chain connects TRBV19 to TRBJ1-4, with TRBD1 as a possible D gene (5 bases). Trimming took 9 bases from V and 0 from J, leaving 20 bases between them. Germline-derived CDR1 and CDR2 are LNHDA and SQIVND (reference sequence). The length of the CDR3 is 17 residues. CDR3 DNA: TGTGCCAGCCCCCTACGGGACCAGGACTCAACTAATGAAAAACTGTTTTTT. The encoded protein is CASPLRDQDSTNEKLFF. Filled out from reference TRBV19 and TRBJ1-4, the complete variable domain reads DGGITQSPKYLFRKEGQNVTLSCEQNLNHDAMYWYRQDPGQGLRLIYYSQIVNDFQKGDIAEGYSVSREKKESFPLTVTSAQKNPTAFYLCASPLRDQDSTNEKLFFGSGTQLSVL.

V is TRBV9 and J is TRBJ2-2; 9 bases match TRBD1. The CDR3 is 16 residues long. Germline trimming cut 4 bases from V and 8 bases from J; bases unmatched to any gene: 12. Germline CDR1 is SGDLS and CDR2 is YYNGEE. The CDR3 loop reads CASSTDRGSMSGELFF. DNA for the CDR3: TGTGCCAGCAGCACAGACAGGGGGTCTATGTCGGGGGAGCTGTTTTTT.

The rearrangement uses TRBV30 and TRBJ1-2; possible D gene TRBD1, 5 bases. Trimming pared 7 bases from V and 7 bases from J, leaving 16 bases between. The V gene's germline CDR1 is GTSNPN and CDR2 SVGIG (reference sequence). This CDR3 has 12 amino acids. The CDR3 DNA reads as TGTGCCTCCACTTCCGGGGCCTTTGGCTACACCTTC. Residues: CASTSGAFGYTF.

V gene TRBV5-1 combines with J gene TRBJ2-1, with a weak D call TRBD1 (5 bases). In germline, CDR1 is SGHRS, CDR2 YFSETQ. The V and J ends lost 0 bases and 8 bases respectively, with 15 bases between them. The CDR3 length is 15 residues. DNA of the CDR3: TGCGCCAGCAGCTTGGGTATAGGGGTTTTGCATGAGCAGTTCTTC. It specifies CASSLGIGVLHEQFF.

The chain couples TRBV19 to TRBJ2-1; 12 positions agree with TRBD2. The CDR3 covers 16 residues. Germline V gene data show CDR1 as LNHDA and CDR2 as SQIVND (reference sequence). J lost 5 bases, V lost 5 bases, and 7 bases had no gene match. In nucleotides, the CDR3 is TGTGCCAGTAGTGAGACTAGCGGGAGTTACCACAATGAGCAGTTCTTC. It codes for CASSETSGSYHNEQFF.

The V gene is TRBV5-1, the J gene TRBJ1-2; 8 bases are a match to TRBD1. Germline assignment: CDR1 SGHRS and CDR2 YFSETQ. The CDR3 is made up of 14 amino acids. After removal of 0 bases from V and 4 bases from J, the junction contained 2 bases not matched to a gene. The CDR3 spells CASSLGQGIYGYTF. Here the CDR3 DNA reads TGCGCCAGCAGCTTGGGACAGGGGATCTATGGCTACACCTTC. Using reference TRBV5-1 and TRBJ1-2 for the parts outside the CDR3, the full variable domain is KAGVTQTPRYLIKTRGQQVTLSCSPISGHRSVSWYQQTPGQGLQFLFEYFSETQRNKGNFPGRFSGRQFSNSRSEMNVSTLELGDSALYLCASSLGQGIYGYTFGSGTRLTVV.

This clone was seen a handful of times. CDR3 in DNA: TGCGCCAGCAGCTTGGAGTTTTCAGGATCCGGGGCCAACGTCCTGACTTTC. Its protein is CASSLEFSGSGANVLTF. The V and J genes are TRBV5-1 and TRBJ2-6, with D unclear. Germline V lookup: CDR1 SGHRS, CDR2 YFSETQ. This CDR3 is 17 amino acids long. V was cut by 0 bases and J by 4 bases, with 14 bases left in between.

The V gene is TRBV7-2, the J gene TRBJ2-2, with 12 bases aligning to TRBD2. The germline V gene encodes CDR1 SGHTA and CDR2 FQGNSA. Unmatched junction bases numbered 5, after V lost 5 bases and J lost 7 bases. CDR3 length equals 15 residues. The CDR3: CASSLTSGSYGELFF. The CDR3 coding sequence is TGTGCCAGCAGCCTGACTAGCGGGAGTTACGGGGAGCTGTTTTTT. Full variable domain (missing parts from reference TRBV7-2 and TRBJ2-2): GAGVSQSPSNKVTEKGKDVELRCDPISGHTALYWYRQSLGQGLEFLIYFQGNSAPDKSGLPSDRFSAERTGGSVSTLTIQRTQQEDSAVYLCASSLTSGSYGELFFGEGSRLTVL.

This clone was detected only once. The rearrangement links TRBV7-9 to TRBJ1-1, with D tentatively TRBD1 (6 bases). The CDR3 spans 16 residues. Germline V gene data show CDR1 as SEHNR and CDR2 as FQNEAQ (reference sequence). V was cut by 5 bases and J by 8 bases, with 24 bases left in between. CDR3 sequence (DNA): TGTGCCAGCAGCACCTCTGGGGGGGACACCTGGTGGGAAGCTTTCTTT. It translates to CASSTSGGDTWWEAFF.

The chain combines TRBV6-5 with TRBJ2-3, with D maybe TRBD2 (5 bases). CDR1 and CDR2 from the germline V gene are MNHEY and SVGAGI. V dropped 0 bases and J dropped 9 bases, with 13 bases sitting between them. This CDR3 is built from 14 residues. The chain's CDR3 is CASSYSGSPGTQYF. In nucleotides, the CDR3 is TGTGCCAGCAGTTACTCGGGCAGCCCGGGGACGCAGTATTTT.

The genes are TRBV7-9 and TRBJ1-4, with D unclear. Germline lookup yields CDR1 SEHNR and CDR2 FQNEAQ (reference sequence). The CDR3 contains 12 residues. V lost 2 bases, J lost 5 bases, and 3 bases lay in between. Here the CDR3 DNA reads TGTGCCAGCAGCTTATTGAATGAAAAACTGTTTTTT. Amino acid sequence: CASSLLNEKLFF. Looking up the rest from reference TRBV7-9 and TRBJ1-4 gives the full variable domain: DTGVSQNPRHKITKRGQNVTFRCDPISEHNRLYWYRQTLGQGPEFLTYFQNEAQLEKSRLLSDRFSAERPKGSFSTLEIQRTEQGDSAMYLCASSLLNEKLFFGSGTQLSVL.

This clone was picked up a small number of times. The rearrangement links TRBV5-8 to TRBJ2-7, with D unresolved. V lost 9 bases and J 6 bases, leaving 19 bases between the germline ends. This CDR3 region has 13 residues. Germline V gives CDR1 SGHTS, CDR2 YDEGEE. This chain's CDR3 is CATKVHRLREQYF. The CDR3 region has the DNA TGTGCCACCAAGGTCCACCGCCTGCGCGAGCAGTACTTC.

This clone was recorded many times. J is TRBJ2-7 and V is TRBV6-5; 9 bases match TRBD2. The ends lost 9 bases at V and 2 bases at J; junction bases unmatched: 5. This CDR3 spans 13 amino acids. Germline CDR1 reads MNHEY; CDR2 reads SVGAGI. The CDR3 reads CASSLAGTYEQYF. CDR3 coding DNA: TGTGCCAGTTCACTAGCGGGTACCTACGAGCAGTACTTC.